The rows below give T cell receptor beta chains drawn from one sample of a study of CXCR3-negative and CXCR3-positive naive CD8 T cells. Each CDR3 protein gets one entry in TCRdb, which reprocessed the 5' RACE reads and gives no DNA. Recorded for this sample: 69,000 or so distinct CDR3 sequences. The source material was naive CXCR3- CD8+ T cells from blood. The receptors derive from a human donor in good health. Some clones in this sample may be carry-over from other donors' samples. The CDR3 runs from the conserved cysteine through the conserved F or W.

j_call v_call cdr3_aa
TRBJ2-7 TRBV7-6 CASSAGGYTYEQYF
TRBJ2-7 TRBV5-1 CASSLEAGNYEQYF
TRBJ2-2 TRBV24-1 CATSGGERDTGELFF
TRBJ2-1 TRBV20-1 CSARDHPQQFF
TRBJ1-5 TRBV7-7 CASSAPTPAWGSNQPQHF
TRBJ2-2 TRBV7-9 CASKPPNTGELFF
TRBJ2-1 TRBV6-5 CASSYSNYNEQFF
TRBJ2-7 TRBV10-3 CAISESNTNYEQYF
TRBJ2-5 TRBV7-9 CASSSIRDPEETQYF
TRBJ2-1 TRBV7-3 CASSSHTGTILYNEQFF
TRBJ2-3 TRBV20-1 CSASGRVYTQYF
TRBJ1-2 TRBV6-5 CASSPGLFYGYTF
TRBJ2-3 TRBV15 CATSRTGSSDTQYF
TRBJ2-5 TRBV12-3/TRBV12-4 CASSPVGDETQYF
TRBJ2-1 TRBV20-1 CSARGAVSSYNEQFF
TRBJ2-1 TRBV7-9 CASSHNAGNEQFF
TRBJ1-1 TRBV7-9 CASSFDRDSEAFF
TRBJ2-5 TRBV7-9 CASSNYRAQETQYF
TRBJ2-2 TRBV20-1 CSARGNTGELFF
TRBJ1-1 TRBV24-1 CATSAGDRGLDTEAFF
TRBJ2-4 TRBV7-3 CASSLAGGPENIQYF
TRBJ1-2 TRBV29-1 CSVDPSTNYGYTF
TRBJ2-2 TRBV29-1 CSVGRVGTGELFF
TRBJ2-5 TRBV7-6 CASSPRNQGALETQYF
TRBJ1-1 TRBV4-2 CASSQDLGSGNTEAFF
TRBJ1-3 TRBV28 CASSLMVSGNTIYF
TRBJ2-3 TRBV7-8 CASSLYQGGAVTDTQYF
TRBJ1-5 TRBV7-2 CASSLVLGSNQPQHF
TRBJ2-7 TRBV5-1 CASSAIRDTVHEQYF
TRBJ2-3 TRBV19 CASSMGGTDTQYF
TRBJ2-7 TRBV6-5 CASSSWSYEQYF
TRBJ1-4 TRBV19 CASMGSAEKLFF
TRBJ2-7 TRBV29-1 CSVGVPSSYEQYF
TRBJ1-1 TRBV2 CASSHDRDGTRAGTEAFF
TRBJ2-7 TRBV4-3 CASSQGLDLGPTYEQYF
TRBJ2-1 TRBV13 CASSLSDLGGEVEQFF
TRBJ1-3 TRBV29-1 CSVRTGHSGNTIYF
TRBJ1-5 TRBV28 CASSLWRLGSGSNQPQHF
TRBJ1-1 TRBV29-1 CSVGGGNTEAFF
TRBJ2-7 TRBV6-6 CASTLSGDSYEQYF
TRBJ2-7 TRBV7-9 CASSLGGRGLGNEQYF
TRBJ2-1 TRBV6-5 CASNDGTSGGGEQFF
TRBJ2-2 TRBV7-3 CASRAPGAGELFF